Reported below is one T cell receptor beta chain. CDR1 and CDR2 from the germline V gene are MNHEY and SMNVEV (reference sequence). The CDR3 runs 15 residues. V was trimmed by 4 bases and J by 3 bases, leaving 15 bases between them. The data belong to a study of blood T cell repertoires in COVID-19. Overall study context: The samples span acute and convalescent COVID-19 from the United States, Italy and Spain. In each case, the material was cDNA or gDNA derived from T cells, B-cell-depleted T cells, or PBMCs.

Methods used by the authors: Nucleated cell counts were estimated from reference gene primer amplification. Only in-frame clones appear in the TCRdb table, and some are missing; sequencing was by immunoSEQ multiplex PCR. The V and J calls and clone size were taken over from that table, and D and trimming were inferred from the DNA. The sample has about 99,000 clones; around 83% are singletons. The rearrangement joins TRBV27 to TRBJ1-1; D is perhaps TRBD1 (6 bases). The origin of this receptor is an older man with active or convalescent COVID-19. Source material: peripheral blood. CDR3 nucleotide sequence: TGTGCCAGCAGTTACCGGGGGCGGGGGTACACTGAAGCTTTCTTT. Translated: CASSYRGRGYTEAFF.